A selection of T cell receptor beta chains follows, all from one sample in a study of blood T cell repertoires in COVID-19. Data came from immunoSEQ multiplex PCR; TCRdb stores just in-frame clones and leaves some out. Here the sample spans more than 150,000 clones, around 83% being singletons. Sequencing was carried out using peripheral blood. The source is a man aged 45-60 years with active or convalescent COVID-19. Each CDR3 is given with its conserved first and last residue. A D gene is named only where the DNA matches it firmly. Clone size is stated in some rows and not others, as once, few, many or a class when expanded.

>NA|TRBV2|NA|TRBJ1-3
TGTGCCAGCAGTGGACGCAGGGCATGGAGCTCTGGAAACACCATATATTTT
CASSGRRAWSSGNTIYF
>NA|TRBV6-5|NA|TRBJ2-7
TGTGCCAGCAGTTACTGGATTGGCGGATCCTCCTACGAGCAGTACTTC
CASSYWIGGSSYEQYF
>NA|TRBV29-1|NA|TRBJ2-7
TGCAGCGTTGAGGCCGCCTACGAGCAGTACTTC
CSVEAAYEQYF
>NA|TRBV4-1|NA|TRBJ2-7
TGCGCCAGCAGCCAAGAGAGAGGGGGCTACGAGCAGTACTTC
CASSQERGGYEQYF
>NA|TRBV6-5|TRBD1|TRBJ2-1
TGTGCCAGCCAGGACAGGGGAAATGAGCAGTTCTTC
CASQDRGNEQFF
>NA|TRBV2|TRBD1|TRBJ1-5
TGTGCCAGCCGCCGGGACAGGGACAATCAGCCCCAGCATTTT
CASRRDRDNQPQHF
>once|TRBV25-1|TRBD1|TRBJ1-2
TGTGCCAGCGGATCCGGGACAGACACCTATGGCTACACCTTC
CASGSGTDTYGYTF
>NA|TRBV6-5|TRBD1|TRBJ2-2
TGTGCCAGCAGCCTGGACAGGGCGAACACCGGGGAGCTGTTTTTT
CASSLDRANTGELFF
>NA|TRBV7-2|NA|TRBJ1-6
TGTGCCAGCAGCTTAGCGTACGGGGGGCGGAGTAATTCACCCCTCCACTTT
CASSLAYGGRSNSPLHF
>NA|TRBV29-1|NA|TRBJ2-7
TGCAGCGTTGATAGAGGGGGTAAGGGCGAGCAGTACTTC
CSVDRGGKGEQYF
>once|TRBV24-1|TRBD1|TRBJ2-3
TGTGCCACCAGCCCCCCTCAGGGGGGCACAGATACGCAGTATTTT
CATSPPQGGTDTQYF